The T cell receptor beta chain described here comes from a study of T cells in Graves' hyperthyroidism and ophthalmopathy (dated by TCRdb to between 2019 and 2020). Regarding the complete study: To identify distinguishing TCR V-J signatures, a discovery cohort of 90 to 100 patients was used, comprising roughly 45 with Graves' ophthalmopathy and some 60 with stable Graves' hyperthyroidism. Prospective prediction of ophthalmopathy was tested in an independent validation cohort of 18 to 20 hyperthyroidism patients and roughly 16 patients who later progressed to ophthalmopathy. The 100 or so discovery patients were divided at random into training and test sets in a 7:3 ratio. In about 6 Graves' hyperthyroidism patients, the study also compared T-cell repertoires from thyroid tissue with T-cell repertoires from blood. After blood sampling, hyperthyroidism patients were treated with methimazole at a starting dose of 30 mg daily, and ophthalmopathy patients were treated with high-dose intravenous methylprednisolone. According to the paper, TCR Vbeta CDR3 sequencing was carried out on around 140 peripheral blood samples, which came from fewer than 50 ophthalmopathy, about 75 hyperthyroidism and around 17 progressor patients. Results the study describes overall, beyond this receptor: During validation, the model predicted progression to ophthalmopathy a median of approximately six months ahead of onset, with roughly 65% sensitivity and about 72% specificity. No statistical method was used to set the sample size in advance, and investigators knew the group allocation. In cross-validation, a model built on a 13 V-J signature told ophthalmopathy apart from stable hyperthyroidism with over 85% sensitivity and about 81% specificity, and in testing the same model reached 80%/75%. Blood samples also contained most of the expanded thyroid clonotypes (frequency above 0.001), which suggests that blood repertoires may reflect thyroid immune responses.

The TCR beta CDR3 regions were amplified from the RNA transcripts. For the first round of RT-PCR on the TCR CDR3, the HTBI primer set was used together with the Qiagen OneStep RT-PCR kit. Libraries were constructed in a second round of multiplex PCR, after which size selection and purification were performed. Sequencing of the libraries was done on an Illumina HiSeq2000 using paired-end 100 bp reads. In the authors' own workflow: Raw data were processed with SOAPnuke, discarding reads with adapters, uncalled bases, mean Phred below 15, or no exact constant-primer or identifier match. COPE v1.2.5 was used to merge high-quality paired reads, and clonotypes were defined as unique nucleotide sequences. MiTCR v1.1 was used to align the clonotypes against IMGT TRBV, TRBD and TRBJ reference segments. Only V-J combinations with frequency above 0.0001, covering 98% to 99.2% of repertoires, were analysed. The TCS score was defined as the ratio of F50 (clonal expansion) to E x V (chaos), calculated using BLOSUM62-based TCRdist between CDR3 peptides within each V-J. Welch's t-statistics and random forest reduced several hundred V-J features to some 14, which were used in a naive Bayes classifier (R e1071). Thyroid-blood repertoire similarity was quantified with the Morisita-Horn index. In-frame beta chains were kept once TCRdb had trimmed the public reads at Q25 with fastp and called clones with MiXCR. Rows with one shared CDR3 protein collapse into an entry with the most common genes and DNA. The V and J calls were not made by the authors but by TCRdb's processing. In this sample the table shows approximately 640,000 distinct CDR3 sequences, over 40% of which occur a single time. The ten largest clones represent 6.5% to 9% of the sample.

The CDR1 and CDR2 encoded by the germline V gene are KGHDR and SFDVKD. Relative to germline, V is 2 bases shorter and J is 5 bases shorter, with 17 bases between their ends. The CDR3, cysteine through phenylalanine, is 16 amino acids long. Just the 48-base CDR3 DNA is kept, in frame starting at base 1. Exclusion was applied to patients with uncontrolled infections, other autoimmune diseases, pregnancy or lactation. Clinical symptoms, serum thyroxine and TRAb, thyroid ultrasound, and orbital computed tomography formed the basis for the diagnoses. Total RNA was extracted using Trizol reagent, and RNA quality was assessed on an Agilent 2100 Bioanalyzer. Worth noting for this clonotype: Its antigen has not been determined. No qualities accompany the bases; no much larger clone lies one base away.

The clonotype originates from an adult man with Graves' disease, either hyperthyroidism or ophthalmopathy (not recorded which). The specimen was peripheral blood or thyroid tissue (not recorded which). This chain joins TRBV24-1 to TRBJ2-5; 6 matching bases give a weak D call of TRBD2. The DNA sequence is TGTGCCACCAGTGATTCTGGGACGGCAGGAGGGGAGACCCAGTACTTC. This codes for CATSDSGTAGGETQYF.